The source of this TCR beta chain is a study of blood T cell repertoires in COVID-19. Repertoires were generated with immunoSEQ multiplex PCR, while TCRdb's copy carries only in-frame clones and drops some. The repertoire includes 60,000 to 85,000 clones, roughly nine tenths of them detected once, and around 4.9% sits in the top ten. Germline V gives CDR1 MNHNS, CDR2 SASEGT. With 3 bases removed from V and 3 bases from J, the gap between germline ends came to 14 bases. The CDR3 spans 15 residues. Material: peripheral blood. This sequence originates from a woman aged 45-65 years with active COVID-19. J is TRBJ1-1 and V is TRBV6-1, with D perhaps TRBD1 (6 bases). This CDR3 is CASSDGGAGHTEAFF. The CDR3, as DNA: TGTGCCAGCAGTGATGGGGGGGCAGGACACACTGAAGCTTTCTTT.